This paragraph covers one T cell receptor beta chain sequence. This entry belongs to a study of T cell changes during pregnancy in multiple sclerosis. Trimming removed 5 bases from V and 0 bases from J; junction bases left unmatched: 4. CDR3 length: 16 amino acids. CDR1 is PRHDT and CDR2 is FYEKMQ in the germline V gene (reference sequence). Sequenced by immunoSEQ multiplex PCR; TCRdb stores in-frame clones only, minus some. This sample has over 50,000 clones, with 85% to 95% found just once. The chain has TRBV13 and TRBJ2-6; 7 nucleotides line up with TRBD1. This TCR derives from a female donor with multiple sclerosis, enrolled in a pregnancy study. The sequences come from CD4+ T cells from peripheral blood mononuclear cells, collected in the third trimester of pregnancy. CDR3 loop: CASSETGISGANVLTF. As DNA, the CDR3 is TGTGCCAGCAGCGAGACAGGGATCTCTGGGGCCAACGTCCTGACTTTC.